The rows below give T cell receptor beta chains drawn from one sample of a study of blood T cell repertoires in COVID-19. The protocol was immunoSEQ multiplex PCR, while the TCRdb copy is restricted to in-frame clones and leaves out a portion. The data show roughly 67,000 clones, around 93% seen once. The sample taken for sequencing was peripheral blood. Every receptor here comes from a man aged 65 to 79 with active COVID-19. The conserved cysteine and the conserved F or W are not part of the CDR3 here.

j_call | v_call | cdr3_length | cdr3_aa
TRBJ1-1 | TRBV5-4 | 15 | ASSPGTGGRLNTEAF
TRBJ2-2 | TRBV7-2 | 15 | ASSSTSGGVVTGELF
TRBJ2-5 | TRBV4-2 | 14 | ASSQEGQGARETQY
TRBJ2-7 | TRBV12-3/TRBV12-4 | 11 | ASGARGHYEQY
TRBJ2-1 | TRBV5-5 | 14 | ASSQTSGGAGNEQF
TRBJ1-2 | TRBV5-1 | 12 | ASSLWQGGYGYT
TRBJ2-5 | TRBV15 | 13 | ATSIRQGDQETQY
TRBJ2-7 | TRBV7-2 | 12 | ASSLGRGRDEQY
TRBJ2-5 | TRBV5-4 | 10 | ASSLEFETQY
TRBJ1-1 | TRBV2 | 14 | ASSAGQGAQGTEAF
TRBJ2-7 | TRBV7-2 | 12 | ASSPDRPSYEQY
TRBJ2-1 | TRBV19 | 13 | ASSDGGVSYNEQF
TRBJ2-3 | TRBV19 | 15 | ASSIHGTSGGTDTQY
TRBJ2-2 | TRBV9 | 12 | ASSVGGNTGELF
TRBJ1-6 | TRBV7-2 | 13 | ASSLRTEYNSPLH
TRBJ2-5 | TRBV6-2/TRBV6-3 | 10 | ASSPGLETQY
TRBJ2-3 | TRBV18 | 13 | ASSPREASTDTQY
TRBJ2-2 | TRBV6-2/TRBV6-3 | 14 | ASSYRGGGDTGELF
TRBJ2-2 | TRBV27 | 14 | ASSPRTGGNTGELF
TRBJ2-1 | TRBV10-3 | 19 | AISESVGTSGPGLAYNEQF
TRBJ2-5 | TRBV5-4 | 11 | ASTRQGGETQY
TRBJ2-3 | TRBV29-1 | 18 | SVTTQGGPASGFSTDTQY